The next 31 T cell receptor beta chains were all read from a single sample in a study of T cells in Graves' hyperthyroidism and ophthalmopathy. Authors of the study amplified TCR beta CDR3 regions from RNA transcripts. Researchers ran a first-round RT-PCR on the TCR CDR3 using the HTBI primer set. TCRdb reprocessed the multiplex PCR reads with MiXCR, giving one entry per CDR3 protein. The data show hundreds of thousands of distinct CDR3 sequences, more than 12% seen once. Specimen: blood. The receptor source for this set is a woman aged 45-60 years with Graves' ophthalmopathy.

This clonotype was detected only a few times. The chain's CDR3 is CASSPQLAGGVDTQYF. CDR3 DNA sequence: TGTGCCAGCAGTCCACAACTAGCGGGAGGAGTAGATACGCAGTATTTT. This chain connects TRBV12-3 or TRBV12-4 to TRBJ2-3; 12 bases agree with TRBD2. The CDR3 is 16 residues long. V was clipped by 5 bases and J by 5 bases; unmatched bases: 8.

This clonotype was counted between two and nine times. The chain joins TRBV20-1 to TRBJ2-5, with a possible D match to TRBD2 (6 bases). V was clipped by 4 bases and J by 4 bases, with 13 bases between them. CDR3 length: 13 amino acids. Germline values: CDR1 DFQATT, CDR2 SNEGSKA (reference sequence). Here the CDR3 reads CSAIRDFGETQYF. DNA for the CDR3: TGCAGTGCTATCCGGGACTTTGGAGAGACCCAGTACTTC.

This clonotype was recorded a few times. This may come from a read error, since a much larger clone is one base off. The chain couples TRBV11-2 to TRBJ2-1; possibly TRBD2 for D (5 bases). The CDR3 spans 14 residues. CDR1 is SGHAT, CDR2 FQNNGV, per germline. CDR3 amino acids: CASSLEHGILEQSF. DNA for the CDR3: TGTGCCAGCAGCTTAGAACACGGGATTTTGGAGCAGTCCTTC.

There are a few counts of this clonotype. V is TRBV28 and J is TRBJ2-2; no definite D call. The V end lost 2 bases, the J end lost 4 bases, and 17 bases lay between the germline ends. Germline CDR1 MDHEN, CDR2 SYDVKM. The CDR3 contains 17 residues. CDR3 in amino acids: CASSLPSPLVSTGELFF. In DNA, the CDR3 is TGTGCCAGCAGTTTACCCTCCCCGTTAGTGAGCACCGGGGAGCTGTTTTTT.

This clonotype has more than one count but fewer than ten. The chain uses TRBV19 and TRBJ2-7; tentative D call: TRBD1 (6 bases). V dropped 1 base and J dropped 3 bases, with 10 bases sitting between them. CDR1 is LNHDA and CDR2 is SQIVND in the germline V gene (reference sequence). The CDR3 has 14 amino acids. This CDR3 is CASSIAGHLYEQYF. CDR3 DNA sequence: TGTGCCAGTAGTATAGCGGGACACCTCTACGAGCAGTACTTC.

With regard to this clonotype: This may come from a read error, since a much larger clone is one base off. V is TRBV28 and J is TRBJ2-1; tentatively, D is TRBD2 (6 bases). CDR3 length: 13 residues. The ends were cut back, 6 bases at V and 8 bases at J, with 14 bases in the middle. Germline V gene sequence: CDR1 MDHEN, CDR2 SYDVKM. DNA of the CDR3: TGTGCCAGCAGACCCGGGACTCCCGATGAGCAGTTCTTC. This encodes CASRPGTPDEQFF.

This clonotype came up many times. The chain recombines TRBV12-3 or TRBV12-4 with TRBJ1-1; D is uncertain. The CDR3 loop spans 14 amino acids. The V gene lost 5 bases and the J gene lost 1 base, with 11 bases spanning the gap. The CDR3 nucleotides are TGTGCCAGCAGTCCCATAGGGCCGAACACTGAAGCTTTCTTT. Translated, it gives CASSPIGPNTEAFF.

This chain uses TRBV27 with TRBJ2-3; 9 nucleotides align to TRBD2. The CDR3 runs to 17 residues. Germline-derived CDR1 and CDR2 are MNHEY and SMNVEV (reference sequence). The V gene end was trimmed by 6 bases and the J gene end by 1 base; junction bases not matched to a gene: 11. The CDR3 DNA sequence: TGTGCCAGCAGCCTGATAGTGCGGGGGGGGCGCACAGATACGCAGTATTTT. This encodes CASSLIVRGGRTDTQYF.

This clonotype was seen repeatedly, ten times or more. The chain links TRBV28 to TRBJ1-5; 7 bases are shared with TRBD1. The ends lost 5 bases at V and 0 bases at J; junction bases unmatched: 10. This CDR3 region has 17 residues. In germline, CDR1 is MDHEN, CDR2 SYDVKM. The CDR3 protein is CASSTLTGSYSNQPQHF. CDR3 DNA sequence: TGTGCCAGCAGTACCTTGACAGGGAGTTATAGCAATCAGCCCCAGCATTTT. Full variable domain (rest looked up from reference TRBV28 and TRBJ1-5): DVKVTQSSRYLVKRTGEKVFLECVQDMDHENMFWYRQDPGLGLRLIYFSYDVKMKEKGDIPEGYSVSREKKERFSLILESASTNQTSMYLCASSTLTGSYSNQPQHFGDGTRLSIL.

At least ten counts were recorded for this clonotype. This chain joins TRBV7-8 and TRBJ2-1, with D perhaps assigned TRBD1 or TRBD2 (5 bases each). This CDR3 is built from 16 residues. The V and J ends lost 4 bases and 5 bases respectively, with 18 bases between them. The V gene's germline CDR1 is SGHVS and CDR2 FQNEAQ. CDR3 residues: CASSSDSRDGNNEQFF. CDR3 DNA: TGTGCCAGCAGCTCAGATAGCCGGGACGGAAACAATGAGCAGTTCTTC. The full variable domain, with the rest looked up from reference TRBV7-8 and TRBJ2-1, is GAGVSQSPRYKVAKRGQDVALRCDPISGHVSLFWYQQALGQGPEFLTYFQNEAQLDKSGLPSDRFFAERPEGSVSTLKIQRTQQEDSAVYLCASSSDSRDGNNEQFFGPGTRLTVL.

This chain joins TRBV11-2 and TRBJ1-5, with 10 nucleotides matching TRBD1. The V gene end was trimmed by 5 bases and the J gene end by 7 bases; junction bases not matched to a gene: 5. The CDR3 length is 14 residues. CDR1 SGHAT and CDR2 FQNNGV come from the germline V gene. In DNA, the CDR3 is TGTGCCAGCAGCCGGACAGGGGGTCGACAGCCCCAGCATTTT. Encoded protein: CASSRTGGRQPQHF.

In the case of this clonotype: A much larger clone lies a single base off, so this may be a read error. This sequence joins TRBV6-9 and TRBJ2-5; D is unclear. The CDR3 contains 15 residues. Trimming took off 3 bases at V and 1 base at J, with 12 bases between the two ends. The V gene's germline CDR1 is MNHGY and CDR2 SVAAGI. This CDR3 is CASSYRWQAQETQYF. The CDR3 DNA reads TGTGCCAGCAGTTACAGGTGGCAGGCCCAAGAGACCCAGTACTTC.

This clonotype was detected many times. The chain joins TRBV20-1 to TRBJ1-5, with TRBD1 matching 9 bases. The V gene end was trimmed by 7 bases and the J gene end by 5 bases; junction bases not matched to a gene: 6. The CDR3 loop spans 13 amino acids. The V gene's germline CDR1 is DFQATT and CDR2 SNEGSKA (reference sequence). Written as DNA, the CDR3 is TGCAGTGTCAGGGACAGGGAACATCAGCCCCAGCATTTT. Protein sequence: CSVRDREHQPQHF.

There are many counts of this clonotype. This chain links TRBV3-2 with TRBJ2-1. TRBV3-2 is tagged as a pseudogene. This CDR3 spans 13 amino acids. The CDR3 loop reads CASSQPYADEQFF. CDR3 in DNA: TGTGCCAGCAGCCAACCCTATGCGGATGAGCAGTTCTTC.

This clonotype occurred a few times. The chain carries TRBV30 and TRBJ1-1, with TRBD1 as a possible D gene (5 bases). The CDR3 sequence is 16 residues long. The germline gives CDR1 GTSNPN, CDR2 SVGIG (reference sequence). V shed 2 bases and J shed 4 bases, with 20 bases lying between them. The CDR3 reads CAWSRQGYGFRTEAFF. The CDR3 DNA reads TGTGCCTGGAGTCGGCAGGGTTATGGTTTTCGCACTGAAGCTTTCTTT.

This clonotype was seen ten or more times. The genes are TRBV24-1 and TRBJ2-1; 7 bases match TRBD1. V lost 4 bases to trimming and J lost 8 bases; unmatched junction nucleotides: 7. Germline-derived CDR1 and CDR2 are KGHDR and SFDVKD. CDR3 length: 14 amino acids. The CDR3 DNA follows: TGTGCCACCAGTGACTCGGACAGGAGCGATGAGCAGTTCTTC. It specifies CATSDSDRSDEQFF.

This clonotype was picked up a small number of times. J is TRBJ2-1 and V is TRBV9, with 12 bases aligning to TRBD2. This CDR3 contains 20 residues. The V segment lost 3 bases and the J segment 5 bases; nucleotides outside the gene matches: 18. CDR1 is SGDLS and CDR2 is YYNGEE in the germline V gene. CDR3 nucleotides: TGTGCCAGCAGCGAAACGATACCGGGACTAGCGGGCCGGGAACACAATGAGCAGTTCTTC. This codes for CASSETIPGLAGREHNEQFF.

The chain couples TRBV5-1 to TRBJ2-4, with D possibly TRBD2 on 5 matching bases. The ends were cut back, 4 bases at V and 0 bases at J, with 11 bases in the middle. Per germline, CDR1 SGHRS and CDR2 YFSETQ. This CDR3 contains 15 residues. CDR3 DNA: TGCGCCAGCAGCCTCGACTACCGAGCCAAAAACATTCAGTACTTC. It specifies CASSLDYRAKNIQYF.

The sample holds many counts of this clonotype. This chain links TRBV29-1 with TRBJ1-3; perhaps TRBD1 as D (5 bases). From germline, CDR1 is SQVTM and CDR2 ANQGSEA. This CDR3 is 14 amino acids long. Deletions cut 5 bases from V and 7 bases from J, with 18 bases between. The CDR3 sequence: CSVHLMTERNTIYF. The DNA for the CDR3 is TGCAGCGTTCACCTAATGACAGAAAGGAACACCATATATTTT.

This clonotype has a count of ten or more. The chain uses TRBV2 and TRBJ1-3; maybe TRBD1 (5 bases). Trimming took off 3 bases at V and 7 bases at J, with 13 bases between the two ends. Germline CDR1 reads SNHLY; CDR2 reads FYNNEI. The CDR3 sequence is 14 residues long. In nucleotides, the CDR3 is TGTGCCAGCAGTGACAGTGGGACTAGGAACACCATATATTTT. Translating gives CASSDSGTRNTIYF.

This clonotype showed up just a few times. The CDR3 DNA sequence: TGTGCCAGCTCACCACAGACGGTATTTAATGAAAAACTGTTTTTT. Encoded protein: CASSPQTVFNEKLFF. The rearrangement links TRBV18 to TRBJ1-4; D gene unclear. Germline CDR1 and CDR2: KGHSH and LQKENI. The CDR3 spans 15 residues. V was pared by 1 base and J by 4 bases, with 10 bases between.

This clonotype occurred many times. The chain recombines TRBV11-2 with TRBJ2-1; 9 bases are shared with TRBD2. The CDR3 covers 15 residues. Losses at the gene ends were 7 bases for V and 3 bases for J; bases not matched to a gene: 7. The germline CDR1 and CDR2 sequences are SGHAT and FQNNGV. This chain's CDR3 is CASTPGLAIYNEQFF. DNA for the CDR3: TGTGCCAGCACCCCCGGACTAGCGATCTACAATGAGCAGTTCTTC.

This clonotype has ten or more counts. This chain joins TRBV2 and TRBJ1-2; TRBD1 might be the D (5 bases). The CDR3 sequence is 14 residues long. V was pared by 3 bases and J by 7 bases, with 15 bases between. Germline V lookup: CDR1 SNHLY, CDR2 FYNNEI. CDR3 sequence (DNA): TGTGCCAGCAGTGAGTCCGGGGCGGTATCTGGCTACACCTTC. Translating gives CASSESGAVSGYTF.

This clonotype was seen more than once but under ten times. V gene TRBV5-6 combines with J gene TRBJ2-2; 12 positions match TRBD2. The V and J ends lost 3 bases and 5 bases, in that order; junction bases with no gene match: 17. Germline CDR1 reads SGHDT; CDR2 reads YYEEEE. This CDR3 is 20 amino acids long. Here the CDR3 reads CASSSPTRPRTSGITGELFF. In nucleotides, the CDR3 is TGTGCCAGCAGCTCGCCGACTAGACCTAGGACTAGCGGGATTACCGGGGAGCTGTTTTTT.

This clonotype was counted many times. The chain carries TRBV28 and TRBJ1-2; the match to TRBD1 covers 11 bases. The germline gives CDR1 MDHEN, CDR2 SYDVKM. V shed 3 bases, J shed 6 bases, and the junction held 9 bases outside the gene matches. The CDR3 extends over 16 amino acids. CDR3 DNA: TGTGCCAGCAGTTTTTACGGACAGGGGGCGCCGGATGGCTACACCTTC. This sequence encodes CASSFYGQGAPDGYTF.

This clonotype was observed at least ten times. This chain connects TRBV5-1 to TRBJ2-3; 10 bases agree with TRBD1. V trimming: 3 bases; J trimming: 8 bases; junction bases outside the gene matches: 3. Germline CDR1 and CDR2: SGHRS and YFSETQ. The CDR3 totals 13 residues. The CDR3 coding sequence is TGCGCCAGCAGCTCCGGGACAGGGGTTACGCAGTATTTT. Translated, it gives CASSSGTGVTQYF.

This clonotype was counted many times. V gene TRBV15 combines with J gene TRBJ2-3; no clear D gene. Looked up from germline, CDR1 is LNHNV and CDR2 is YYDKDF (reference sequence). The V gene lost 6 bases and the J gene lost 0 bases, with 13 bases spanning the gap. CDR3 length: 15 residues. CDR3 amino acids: CATSKIKTSTDTQYF. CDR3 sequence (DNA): TGTGCCACCAGTAAAATCAAAACTAGCACAGATACGCAGTATTTT.

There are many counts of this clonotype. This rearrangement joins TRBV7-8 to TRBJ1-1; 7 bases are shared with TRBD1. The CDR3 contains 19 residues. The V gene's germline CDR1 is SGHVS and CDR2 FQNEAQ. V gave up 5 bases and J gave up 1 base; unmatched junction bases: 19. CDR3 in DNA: TGTGCCAGCAGCATACTCTCTGTAACAGGGGACGGGAGGAACACTGAAGCTTTCTTT. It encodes CASSILSVTGDGRNTEAFF.

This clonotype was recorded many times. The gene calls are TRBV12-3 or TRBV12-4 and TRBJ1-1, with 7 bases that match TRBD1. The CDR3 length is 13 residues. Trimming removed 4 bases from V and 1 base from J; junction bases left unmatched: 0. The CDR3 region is CASSWTGNTEAFF. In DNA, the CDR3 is TGTGCCAGCAGTTGGACAGGGAACACTGAAGCTTTCTTT.

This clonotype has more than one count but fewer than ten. The CDR3 sequence is CASKFSGQVNHYGYTF. The CDR3 bases are TGTGCCAGCAAATTTAGCGGACAGGTGAACCACTATGGCTACACCTTC. V and J are TRBV27 and TRBJ1-2; 7 bases are a match to TRBD1. V trimming: 7 bases; J trimming: 3 bases; junction bases outside the gene matches: 14. Germline V lookup: CDR1 MNHEY, CDR2 SMNVEV (reference sequence). The CDR3 sequence is 16 residues long.

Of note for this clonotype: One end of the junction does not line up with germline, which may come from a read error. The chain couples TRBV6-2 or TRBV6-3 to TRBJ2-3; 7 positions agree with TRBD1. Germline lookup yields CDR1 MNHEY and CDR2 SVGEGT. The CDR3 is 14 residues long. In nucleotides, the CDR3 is TGTGCCAGCAGGCGACAGGGCCCTTGGGATACGCGGTATTTT. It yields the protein CASRRQGPWDTRYF.